The T cell receptor beta chain under discussion was sequenced for a study of spatial heterogeneity in lung cancer. Study-level information: A unique TCR and UMI combination showed up more than ten times in raw reads, on average. Study-wide points: Whereas they appeared in blood less at follow-up, ubiquitous expanded tumor TCRs appeared there more at resection.

As for this clonotype: What it recognizes is unknown.

All TCR cDNA molecules were individually tagged with a unique molecular identifier. TCRdb reprocessed the 5' RACE reads via MiXCR and lists one record per CDR3 protein. The repertoire holds roughly 82,000 distinct CDR3 sequences, with 10% to 15% as singletons. This sample's time point: sample taken at primary tumor resection. Unsorted whole RNA of tumor, nontumor lung or frozen PBMC was sequenced. Patients with untreated early-stage non-small cell lung cancer, numbering 72, were the donors. Sample: PBMCs, taken at surgery. This clonotype was obtained from a male donor with early-stage non-small cell lung cancer.

The CDR3 DNA follows: TGCGCCAGCAGCCCCCGGAGGTACCAAGAGACCCAGTACTTC. This encodes CASSPRRYQETQYF. The chain employs TRBV5-1 and TRBJ2-5; tentative D call: TRBD2 (5 bases). The germline gives CDR1 SGHRS, CDR2 YFSETQ. The CDR3 spans 14 residues. V lost 4 bases, J lost 0 bases, and 10 bases lay in between. The full variable domain, in which reference TRBV5-1 and TRBJ2-5 provide the parts outside the CDR3, is KAGVTQTPRYLIKTRGQQVTLSCSPISGHRSVSWYQQTPGQGLQFLFEYFSETQRNKGNFPGRFSGRQFSNSRSEMNVSTLELGDSALYLCASSPRRYQETQYFGPGTRLLVL.